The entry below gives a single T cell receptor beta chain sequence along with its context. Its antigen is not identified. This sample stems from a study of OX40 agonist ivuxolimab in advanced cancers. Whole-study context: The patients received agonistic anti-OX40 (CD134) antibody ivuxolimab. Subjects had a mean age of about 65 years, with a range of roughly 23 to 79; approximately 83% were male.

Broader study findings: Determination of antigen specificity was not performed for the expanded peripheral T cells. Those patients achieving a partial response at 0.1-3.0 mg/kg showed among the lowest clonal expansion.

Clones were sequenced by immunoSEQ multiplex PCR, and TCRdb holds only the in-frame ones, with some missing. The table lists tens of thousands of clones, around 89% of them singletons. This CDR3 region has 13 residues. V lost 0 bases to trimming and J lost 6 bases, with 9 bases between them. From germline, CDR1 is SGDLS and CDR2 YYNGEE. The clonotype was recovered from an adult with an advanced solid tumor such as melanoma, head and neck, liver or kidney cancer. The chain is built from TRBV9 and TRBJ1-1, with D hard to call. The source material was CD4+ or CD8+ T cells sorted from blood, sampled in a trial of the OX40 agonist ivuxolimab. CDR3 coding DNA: TGTGCCAGCAGCGTAGGCCCCCGGGCTGAAGCTTTCTTT. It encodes CASSVGPRAEAFF.